Listed below are T cell receptor beta chains from one sample, sequenced in a study of shared T cell receptors in the human thymus. The protocol was immunoSEQ multiplex PCR, while the TCRdb copy is restricted to in-frame clones and leaves out a portion. This table has roughly 410,000 clones, just under 95% appearing once. The sequenced material came from thymocytes. These receptors came from a human donor. Each CDR3 is given with its conserved first and last residue. A D gene is named only where the DNA matches it firmly. Expanded clones get a size class; other rows say once, few or many, or leave the size out.

CDR3aa	CDR3nt	d_gene	j_gene	v_gene	abundance
CASSPQTSGRGQETQYF	TGTGCCAGCAGCCCTCAGACTAGCGGGAGAGGGCAAGAGACCCAGTACTTC	TRBD2	TRBJ2-5	TRBV7-9	once
CASGVASKETQYF	TGTGCCAGCGGAGTGGCGTCCAAGGAGACCCAGTACTTC	-	TRBJ2-5	TRBV9	-
CASSPRRGSGILTGELFF	TGTGCCAGCTCACCACGGAGAGGTAGCGGGATCCTCACCGGGGAGCTGTTTTTT	TRBD2	TRBJ2-2	TRBV18	once
CSVVGGRGGDTQYF	TGCAGCGTTGTGGGGGGGCGAGGAGGAGATACGCAGTATTTT	-	TRBJ2-3	TRBV29-1	-
CASSQAIGTGSPEAFF	TGCGCCAGCAGCCAAGCTATCGGGACAGGGAGCCCTGAAGCTTTCTTT	TRBD1	TRBJ1-1	TRBV4-3	-
CASSIKNDEWGQETQYF	TGTGCCAGTAGTATCAAGAATGATGAGTGGGGACAAGAGACCCAGTACTTC	-	TRBJ2-5	TRBV19	-
CASSFDLNTEAFF	TGTGCCAGCAGTTTCGACCTGAACACTGAAGCTTTCTTT	-	TRBJ1-1	TRBV28	-
CASSPREGTNTEAFF	TGTGCCAGCAGCCCGCGAGAGGGGACGAACACTGAAGCTTTCTTT	-	TRBJ1-1	TRBV11-2	-
CASSLSWSSYNEQFF	TGTGCCAGCAGTTTATCGTGGAGCTCCTACAATGAGCAGTTCTTC	-	TRBJ2-1	TRBV27	-
CASSQGSGTGNYGYTF	TGCGCCAGCAGCCAAGGCTCCGGGACAGGGAACTATGGCTACACCTTC	TRBD1	TRBJ1-2	TRBV4-3	-
CASSSRGGRPRNEQYF	TGCGCCAGCAGCTCCCGGGGCGGGAGGCCTAGGAACGAGCAGTACTTC	TRBD2	TRBJ2-7	TRBV4-1	-
CASSQTAFPRKEGVQYF	TGCGCCAGCAGCCAAACCGCCTTCCCCCGAAAAGAGGGAGTTCAGTACTTC	-	TRBJ2-4	TRBV5-1	-
CASSLAPLARDTQYF	TGCGCCAGCAGCTTGGCCCCGCTGGCACGCGATACGCAGTATTTT	-	TRBJ2-3	TRBV5-1	-
CATSERELAGGWAYEQYF	TGTGCCACCTCAGAGAGGGAACTAGCGGGAGGGTGGGCCTACGAGCAGTACTTC	TRBD2	TRBJ2-7	TRBV7-6	-
CASSPGHSGNTIYF	TGTGCCAGCTCACCGGGACACTCTGGAAACACCATATATTTT	-	TRBJ1-3	TRBV18	few
CASSSGRGEKLYEQYF	TGTGCCAGCAGCTCCGGCCGGGGGGAAAAACTCTACGAGCAGTACTTC	TRBD2	TRBJ2-7	TRBV27	-
CASSLGLAGYVEQFF	TGTGCCAGCAGCCTCGGACTAGCGGGATATGTTGAGCAGTTCTTC	TRBD2	TRBJ2-1	TRBV7-2	-
CAISDSGSRDTQYF	TGTGCCATCAGTGACAGCGGGAGTAGAGATACGCAGTATTTT	TRBD2	TRBJ2-3	TRBV10-3	-
CASSLREGLAGGNTGELFF	TGTGCCAGCAGCTTGAGAGAGGGACTAGCGGGAGGTAACACCGGGGAGCTGTTTTTT	TRBD2	TRBJ2-2	TRBV7-7	-
CARRSGRNEKSTDTQYF	TGTGCCAGACGAAGCGGGAGGAACGAAAAAAGCACAGATACGCAGTATTTT	TRBD2	TRBJ2-3	TRBV2	-
CASSLDYEQYF	TGTGCCAGCAGCTTGGACTACGAGCAGTACTTC	-	TRBJ2-7	TRBV7-8	-
CASSLGALCEAFF	TGTGCCAGCAGCTTAGGGGCACTATGTGAAGCTTTCTTT	-	TRBJ1-1	TRBV11-2	-
CASSVSDMNTEAFF	TGTGCCAGCAGTGTTTCAGATATGAACACTGAAGCTTTCTTT	-	TRBJ1-1	TRBV25-1	once
CASSQGFHQPQHF	TGTGCCAGCAGTCAGGGGTTCCATCAGCCCCAGCATTTT	-	TRBJ1-5	TRBV7-9	-
CASSSGGSGEQYF	TGTGCCAGCAGTTCCGGGGGGTCAGGCGAGCAGTACTTC	TRBD2	TRBJ2-7	TRBV27	-
CASSLEYGSSYEQYF	TGTGCCAGCAGCTTAGAGTACGGGAGCTCCTACGAGCAGTACTTC	-	TRBJ2-7	TRBV7-7	-
CASRGRGTGELFF	TGTGCCAGCAGAGGAAGGGGCACCGGGGAGCTGTTTTTT	-	TRBJ2-2	TRBV14	-
CASSSTSASGSSTDTQYF	TGCGCCAGCAGCTCCACGTCTGCTAGCGGGAGTAGCACAGATACGCAGTATTTT	TRBD2	TRBJ2-3	TRBV5-1	once
CASSIHTFQPQHF	TGTGCCAGTAGTATACACACATTTCAGCCCCAGCATTTT	-	TRBJ1-5	TRBV19	-
CASTDFPGRYGYTF	TGCGCCAGCACCGACTTTCCAGGAAGATATGGCTACACCTTC	-	TRBJ1-2	TRBV4-1	-
CASSPLGRAHEQYF	TGTGCCAGCAGTCCCCTGGGCAGGGCCCACGAGCAGTACTTC	-	TRBJ2-7	TRBV6-6	-
CASSLFGRSTDTQYF	TGTGCCAGCAGCTTATTCGGGAGGAGCACAGATACGCAGTATTTT	TRBD2	TRBJ2-3	TRBV7-8	-
CASSQNALSYEQYF	TGTGCCAGCAGTCAAAATGCCCTTTCCTACGAGCAGTACTTC	-	TRBJ2-7	TRBV6-5	once
CASSSSGLYGYTF	TGTGCCAGCAGTTCATCAGGGCTCTATGGCTACACCTTC	-	TRBJ1-2	TRBV28	-
CASSLGEGVTLATNEKLFF	TGTGCCAGCAGTTTAGGCGAAGGGGTCACCCTTGCAACTAATGAAAAACTGTTTTTT	-	TRBJ1-4	TRBV28	-
CASSLDRDPYTQYF	TGTGCCAGCAGTTTGGACAGGGACCCTTATACGCAGTATTTT	TRBD1	TRBJ2-3	TRBV27	-
CATRANTEAFF	TGTGCCACCCGGGCGAACACTGAAGCTTTCTTT	-	TRBJ1-1	TRBV10-3	-
CASSDQREVLGELFF	TGTGCCAGCAGTGACCAGCGGGAGGTTCTCGGGGAGCTGTTTTTT	TRBD2	TRBJ2-2	TRBV6-4	-
CASSPVYFREINYGYTF	TGCGCCAGCAGCCCAGTCTATTTCAGGGAGATTAACTATGGCTACACCTTC	-	TRBJ1-2	TRBV4-1	-
CASSLRTYDTGELFF	TGTGCCAGTAGCCTAAGGACATACGACACCGGGGAGCTGTTTTTT	-	TRBJ2-2	TRBV19	-